This note documents a single TCR beta chain sequence. As yet, its antigen is unknown. The CDR3 length is 15 residues. The V end lost 3 bases, the J end lost 3 bases, and 11 bases lay between the germline ends. Germline V CDR1 and CDR2: KGHDR, SFDVKD. Profiling relied on immunoSEQ multiplex PCR, and the TCRdb table lists in-frame clones only, not all of them. The sample includes more than 20,000 clones, 70% to 80% of them seen just once. Viral peptide pools were used in the ViraFEST assay to expand antigen-specific CD4+ T cells, and sequencing came afterward. Following culture for 9 to 11 days, CD4+ T cells were isolated. Neither prior SARS-CoV-2 infection nor positive nucleocapsid antibodies were present in the vaccine recipients. The researchers cultured fewer than 2.5 million PBMC per well with 8 to 10 IU/ml IL-2 and 8 to 10 ug/ml peptides. The entry originates in a study of vaccination effects on CD4 cells after COVID-19.

Specimen: CD4+ T cells from PBMCs cultured with HCoV-OC43 spike peptides, collected before COVID-19 vaccination. Subset here: HCoV-OC43 spike overlapping peptide pool stimulation. The gene calls are TRBV24-1 and TRBJ2-4, with D possibly matching TRBD2 (6 bases). This TCR was recovered from a human donor who received a COVID-19 vaccine. Written as DNA, the CDR3 is TGTGCCACCAGTGATGGAGGGACTGGCAAAAACATTCAGTACTTC. This gives the protein CATSDGGTGKNIQYF.